The sequence of this T cell receptor beta chain was determined in a study of T cell changes during pregnancy in multiple sclerosis. Per the germline V gene, CDR1 is LNHDA and CDR2 is SQIVND (reference sequence). This CDR3 is built from 18 residues. Trimming took 1 base from V and 2 from J; bases not matched to a gene: 12. This table comes from immunoSEQ multiplex PCR, and its TCRdb copy is limited to in-frame clones, with some not included. The sample lists 45,000 or so clones, about 95% occurring once. The receptor comes from a female donor with multiple sclerosis, enrolled in a pregnancy study. This material consisted of peripheral blood, taken in the second trimester of pregnancy. This sequence joins TRBV19 and TRBJ2-7, with 9 bases aligning to TRBD1. DNA of the CDR3: TGTGCCAGTAGTATAGCCCGAGGTCTTCGGGACAGGGCCTACGAGCAGTACTTC. It yields the protein CASSIARGLRDRAYEQYF. The entire variable domain, with the rest obtained from reference TRBV19 and TRBJ2-7, is as follows: DGGITQSPKYLFRKEGQNVTLSCEQNLNHDAMYWYRQDPGQGLRLIYYSQIVNDFQKGDIAEGYSVSREKKESFPLTVTSAQKNPTAFYLCASSIARGLRDRAYEQYFGPGTRLTVT.